Listed below are T cell receptor beta chains from one sample, sequenced in a study of CD8+CD57+ T cells in acquired aplastic anemia. TCRdb fed the reads into MiXCR, producing one record per CDR3 protein. The data hold about 180,000 distinct CDR3 sequences, with nearly 65% observed a single time. Input material: sorted CD4+, CD8+, or CD8+CD57+ T cells (not recorded which) from PBMCs. The source of these receptors is a human donor with aplastic anemia. Both conserved end residues are part of each CDR3. Each record gives: V gene, clone size, J gene, D gene, CDR3 protein, CDR3 DNA. The D gene is left open where the match is weak. For some rows the clone size is stated as once, few or many, or as a class when expanded; others skip it.

TRBV7-9	many	TRBJ2-7	NA	CASSTSGQAYEQYF	TGTGCCAGCAGCACGTCGGGGCAGGCCTACGAGCAGTACTTC
TRBV24-1	NA	TRBJ2-2	TRBD2	CATSDLEVTSGVTGELFF	TGTGCCACCAGTGATTTGGAGGTCACTAGCGGCGTCACCGGGGAGCTGTTTTTT
TRBV7-9	NA	TRBJ2-6	NA	CASSSPGSYSGANVLTF	TGTGCCAGCAGCTCACCTGGCAGCTACTCTGGGGCCAACGTCCTGACTTTC
TRBV27	NA	TRBJ2-4	NA	CASSLSLELAKNIQYF	TGTGCCAGCAGTTTATCGCTTGAACTAGCCAAAAACATTCAGTACTTC
TRBV19	NA	TRBJ1-5	NA	CASTPGPYNQPQHF	TGTGCCAGTACCCCGGGCCCCTACAATCAGCCCCAGCATTTT
TRBV5-6	NA	TRBJ2-5	TRBD2	CASSLLGTSMETQYF	TGTGCCAGCAGCTTGCTGGGGACTAGCATGGAGACCCAGTACTTC
TRBV14	NA	TRBJ1-1	NA	CASSQGWNTEAFF	TGTGCCAGCAGCCAGGGCTGGAACACTGAAGCTTTCTTT
TRBV24-1	NA	TRBJ1-2	NA	CATSASGTEFYGYTF	TGTGCCACCAGTGCCTCCGGGACTGAGTTTTATGGCTACACCTTC
TRBV11-2	many	TRBJ2-7	TRBD1	CASSLGAGGTYEQYF	TGTGCCAGCAGCTTAGGCGCAGGGGGCACCTACGAGCAGTACTTC
TRBV19	few	TRBJ2-5	TRBD2	CASSRASGATLVYF	TGTGCCAGTAGTAGAGCCAGCGGGGCCACCTTGGTGTACTTC
TRBV7-8	NA	TRBJ1-1	NA	CASSLGQVRTEAFF	TGTGCCAGCAGCTTAGGGCAAGTAAGGACTGAAGCTTTCTTT
TRBV2	many	TRBJ1-1	NA	CASSGVVDVNTEAFF	TGTGCCAGCAGTGGGGTGGTAGATGTGAACACTGAAGCTTTCTTT
TRBV2	NA	TRBJ1-4	NA	CASSTNEKLFF	TGTGCCAGCAGCACTAATGAAAAACTGTTTTTT
TRBV2	NA	TRBJ2-1	TRBD2	CASSAIAGGYNEQFF	TGTGCCAGCAGCGCGATAGCGGGGGGATACAATGAGCAGTTCTTC
TRBV7-6	NA	TRBJ2-7	NA	CASSLTPGPYEQYF	TGTGCCAGCAGCCTCACTCCGGGCCCTTACGAGCAGTACTTC
TRBV20-1	NA	TRBJ1-5	TRBD1	CSARGTDRFSNQPQHF	TGCAGTGCTAGAGGAACGGACAGGTTTAGCAATCAGCCCCAGCATTTT
TRBV4-1	NA	TRBJ1-5	NA	CASSQDPTGRQPQHF	TGCGCCAGCAGCCAAGATCCGACAGGTCGGCAGCCCCAGCATTTT
TRBV2	few	TRBJ2-7	TRBD2	CASSYGTTRQYF	TGTGCCAGCAGCTATGGGACTACTAGGCAGTACTTC
TRBV19	many	TRBJ1-1	NA	CASSGMSNTEAFF	TGTGCCAGTAGTGGTATGTCGAACACTGAAGCTTTCTTT
TRBV5-8	many	TRBJ1-2	NA	CASSLRGANYGYTF	TGTGCCAGCAGCTTGCGGGGCGCAAACTATGGCTACACCTTC
TRBV7-2	NA	TRBJ2-5	TRBD2	CASSTPPAGGGETQYF	TGTGCCAGCAGCACACCCCCGGCGGGAGGGGGAGAGACCCAGTACTTC
TRBV7-2	NA	TRBJ1-2	NA	CASSLRDRGYGYTF	TGTGCCAGCAGCTTAAGGGACCGAGGCTATGGCTACACCTTC